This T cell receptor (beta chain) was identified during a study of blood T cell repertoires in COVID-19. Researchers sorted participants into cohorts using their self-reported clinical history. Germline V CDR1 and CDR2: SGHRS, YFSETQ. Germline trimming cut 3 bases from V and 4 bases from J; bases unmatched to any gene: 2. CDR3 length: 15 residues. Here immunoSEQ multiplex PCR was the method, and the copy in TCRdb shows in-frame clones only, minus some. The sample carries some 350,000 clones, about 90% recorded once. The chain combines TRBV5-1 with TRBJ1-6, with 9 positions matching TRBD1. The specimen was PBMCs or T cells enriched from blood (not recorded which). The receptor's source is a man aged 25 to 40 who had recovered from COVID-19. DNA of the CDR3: TGCGCCAGCAGCTATGGACAGGGGTATAATTCACCCCTCCACTTT. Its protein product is CASSYGQGYNSPLHF.